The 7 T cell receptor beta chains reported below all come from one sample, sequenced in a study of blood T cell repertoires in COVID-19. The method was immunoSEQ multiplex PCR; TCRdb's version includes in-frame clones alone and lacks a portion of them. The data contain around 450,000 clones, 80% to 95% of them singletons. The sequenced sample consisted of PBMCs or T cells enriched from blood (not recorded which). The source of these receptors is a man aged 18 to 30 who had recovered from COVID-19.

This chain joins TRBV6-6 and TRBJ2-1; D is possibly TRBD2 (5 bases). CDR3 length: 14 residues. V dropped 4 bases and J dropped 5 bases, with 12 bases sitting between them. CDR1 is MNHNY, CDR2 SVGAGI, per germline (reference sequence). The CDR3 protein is CASSLEDRNNEQFF. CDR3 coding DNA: TGTGCCAGCAGTTTGGAGGACCGTAACAATGAGCAGTTCTTC.

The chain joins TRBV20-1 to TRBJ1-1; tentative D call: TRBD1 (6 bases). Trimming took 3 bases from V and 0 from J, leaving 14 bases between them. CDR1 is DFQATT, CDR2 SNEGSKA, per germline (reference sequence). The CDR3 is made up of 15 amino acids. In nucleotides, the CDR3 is TGCAGTGCTAGTGGTGCAGGGGTCGTGAACACTGAAGCTTTCTTT. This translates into CSASGAGVVNTEAFF.

The CDR3 region is CASSDGTGNSPLHF. CDR3 nucleotides: TGCGCCAGCAGCGACGGGACAGGCAATTCACCCCTCCACTTT. This sequence joins TRBV5-1 and TRBJ1-6; 8 bases map to TRBD1. Germline values: CDR1 SGHRS, CDR2 YFSETQ. The CDR3 spans 14 residues. The V segment lost 4 bases and the J segment 7 bases; nucleotides outside the gene matches: 4. Full variable domain (rest looked up from reference TRBV5-1 and TRBJ1-6): KAGVTQTPRYLIKTRGQQVTLSCSPISGHRSVSWYQQTPGQGLQFLFEYFSETQRNKGNFPGRFSGRQFSNSRSEMNVSTLELGDSALYLCASSDGTGNSPLHFGNGTRLTVT.

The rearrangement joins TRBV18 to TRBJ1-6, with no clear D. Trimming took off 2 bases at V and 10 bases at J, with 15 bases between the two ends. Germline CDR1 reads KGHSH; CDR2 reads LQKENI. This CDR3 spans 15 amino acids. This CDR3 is CASSPSVDGSSPLHF. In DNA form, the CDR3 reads TGTGCCAGCTCACCATCGGTGGACGGGAGCTCACCCCTCCACTTT.

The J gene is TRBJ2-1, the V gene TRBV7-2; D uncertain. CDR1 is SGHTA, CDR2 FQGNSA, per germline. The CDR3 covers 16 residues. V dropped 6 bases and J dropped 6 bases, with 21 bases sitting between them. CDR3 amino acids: CASRSTSMLAGNEQFF. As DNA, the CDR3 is TGTGCCAGCAGGTCCACCTCGATGTTGGCTGGCAATGAGCAGTTCTTC.

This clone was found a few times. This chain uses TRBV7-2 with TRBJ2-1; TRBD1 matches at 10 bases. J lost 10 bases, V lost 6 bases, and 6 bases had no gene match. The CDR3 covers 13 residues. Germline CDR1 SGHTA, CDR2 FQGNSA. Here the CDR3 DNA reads TGTGCCAGCAGGTCGACAGGGGGCAGCGAGCAGTTCTTC. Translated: CASRSTGGSEQFF.

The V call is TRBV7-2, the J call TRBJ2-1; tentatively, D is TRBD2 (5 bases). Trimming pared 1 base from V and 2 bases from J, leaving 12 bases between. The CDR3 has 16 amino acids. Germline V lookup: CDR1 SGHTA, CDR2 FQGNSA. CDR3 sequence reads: CASSLEGSPPYNEQFF. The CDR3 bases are TGTGCCAGCAGCTTAGAAGGGAGCCCCCCCTACAATGAGCAGTTCTTC.